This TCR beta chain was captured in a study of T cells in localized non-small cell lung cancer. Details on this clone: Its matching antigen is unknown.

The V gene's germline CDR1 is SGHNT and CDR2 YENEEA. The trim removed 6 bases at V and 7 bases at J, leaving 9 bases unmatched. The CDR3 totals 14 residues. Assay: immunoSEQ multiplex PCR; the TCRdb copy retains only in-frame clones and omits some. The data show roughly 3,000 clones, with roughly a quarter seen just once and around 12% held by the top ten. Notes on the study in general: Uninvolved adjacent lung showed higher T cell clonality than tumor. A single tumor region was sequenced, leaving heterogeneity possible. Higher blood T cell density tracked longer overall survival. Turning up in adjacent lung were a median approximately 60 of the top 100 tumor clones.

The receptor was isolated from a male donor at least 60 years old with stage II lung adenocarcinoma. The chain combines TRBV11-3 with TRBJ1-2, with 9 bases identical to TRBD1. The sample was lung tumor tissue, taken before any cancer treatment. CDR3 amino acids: CASSNTGTGFGYTF. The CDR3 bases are TGTGCCAGCAGTAATACCGGGACAGGGTTTGGCTACACCTTC.